This TCR beta chain was sequenced in a study of STAT5B mutations in CD4+ large granular lymphocyte leukemia. The study, taken as a whole, reports: Main leukemic clonotypes were patient-specific, but 20% to 25% appeared at low frequency elsewhere. Without putative leukemic clones, patient CD4-sorted repertoires remained more clonal than healthy CD4+ repertoires.

Control samples were healthy donors' buffy coats. Generated by immunoSEQ multiplex PCR, the TCRdb table keeps only in-frame clones and is missing some. This repertoire shows about 48,000 clones, about 70% found once; its top ten account for 1.5%. In regard to this clone: Its specificity is not known.

Sequenced: CD4+ T cells from blood buffy coats. The receptor's source is a human donor in good health.

The CDR3 DNA sequence: TGTGCCAGCAGCTTGACCGGGACAGGGGGCTCCGAGCAGTACTTC. It translates to CASSLTGTGGSEQYF. The gene calls are TRBV7-2 and TRBJ2-7; 12 positions agree with TRBD1. This CDR3 region has 15 residues. The germline gives CDR1 SGHTA, CDR2 FQGNSA. J lost 6 bases, V lost 3 bases, and 6 bases had no gene match. The complete variable domain, with remaining parts taken from reference TRBV7-2 and TRBJ2-7, reads GAGVSQSPSNKVTEKGKDVELRCDPISGHTALYWYRQSLGQGLEFLIYFQGNSAPDKSGLPSDRFSAERTGGSVSTLTIQRTQQEDSAVYLCASSLTGTGGSEQYFGPGTRLTVT.